Below, 14 T cell receptor beta chains from the same sample are listed, as sequenced in a study of technical replicates of blood from a handful of donors. Libraries were prepared by immunoSEQ multiplex PCR; TCRdb keeps only in-frame clonotypes and omits some of them. The sample records about 69,000 clones, 80% to 90% being singletons. The sample comprised PBMCs. These receptors were taken from a human donor in good health. Some clones in this sample may be carry-over from other donors' samples.

The chain is built from TRBV7-7 and TRBJ2-2; D might be TRBD1 (5 bases). The germline gives CDR1 SSHAT, CDR2 FNYEAQ (reference sequence). V shed 4 bases and J shed 5 bases, with 11 bases lying between them. This CDR3 region has 14 residues. This CDR3 reads CASSSQKGTGELFF. CDR3 bases: TGTGCCAGCAGCTCCCAGAAGGGGACCGGGGAGCTGTTTTTT.

The chain has TRBV5-4 and TRBJ2-1; TRBD2 matches 9 bases. This CDR3 is built from 16 residues. The J segment lost 2 bases and the V segment lost 0 bases, leaving 3 bases of the junction unmatched. Germline CDR1 is SGHNT and CDR2 is YYREEE (reference sequence). CDR3 in amino acids: CASSLVRGRAYNEQFF. CDR3 DNA sequence: TGTGCCAGCAGCTTGGTGCGCGGGAGGGCCTACAATGAGCAGTTCTTC.

This chain links TRBV5-1 with TRBJ2-7; possibly TRBD2 for D (6 bases). The CDR3 has 15 residues. CDR1 SGHRS and CDR2 YFSETQ come from the germline V gene. Trimming pared 0 bases from V and 3 bases from J, leaving 13 bases between. The CDR3 spells CASSLAPGSRYEQYF. The CDR3 nucleotides are TGCGCCAGCAGCTTGGCACCCGGGAGTCGCTACGAGCAGTACTTC.

The rearrangement uses TRBV15 and TRBJ2-5; 10 nucleotides align to TRBD2. Germline assignment: CDR1 LNHNV and CDR2 YYDKDF (reference sequence). This CDR3 is built from 15 residues. With 4 bases clipped from V and 2 bases from J, the junction kept 4 bases outside the gene matches. The CDR3 region has the DNA TGTGCCACCAGCAAATGGACTAGCGGACAAGAGACCCAGTACTTC. As protein: CATSKWTSGQETQYF.

V gene TRBV14 combines with J gene TRBJ2-1; 13 bases agree with TRBD2. Germline V gene lookup returns CDR1 SGHDN and CDR2 FVKESK. The CDR3 sequence is 21 residues long. V lost 3 bases, J lost 0 bases, and 14 bases stayed unmatched. The CDR3 loop reads CASSHVDWTSGSHSSYNEQFF. The CDR3 DNA follows: TGTGCCAGCAGCCACGTGGATTGGACTAGCGGGAGCCATAGCTCCTACAATGAGCAGTTCTTC.

V usage is TRBV23-1 and J usage is TRBJ2-1, with D uncertain. TRBV23-1 is sorted into the ORF group, with uncertain function. The V and J ends lost 6 bases and 4 bases respectively, with 13 bases between them. The CDR3 runs to 14 residues. The CDR3 DNA sequence: TGCGCCAGCAGCCGAAGGTCACTATACAATGAGCAGTTCTTC. This gives the protein CASSRRSLYNEQFF.

This clone was counted a few times. This chain joins TRBV7-9 and TRBJ2-1; 10 nucleotides match TRBD2. CDR3 length equals 19 residues. J was trimmed by 10 bases and V by 5 bases; bases with no gene match: 23. CDR1 and CDR2 from the germline V gene are SEHNR and FQNEAQ (reference sequence). The CDR3: CASSAGRGQREGRVGEQFF. The CDR3 region has the DNA TGTGCCAGCAGCGCAGGAAGGGGCCAGCGGGAGGGCCGGGTGGGGGAGCAGTTCTTC.

The chain uses TRBV30 and TRBJ2-5, with D possibly being TRBD1 (6 bases). This CDR3 is 11 amino acids long. With 7 bases removed from V and 7 bases from J, the gap between germline ends came to 13 bases. Germline V lookup: CDR1 GTSNPN, CDR2 SVGIG (reference sequence). The chain's CDR3 is CASRQAGTQYF. CDR3 DNA: TGTGCCTCTCGACAGGCCGGGACCCAGTACTTC.

The V call is TRBV20-1, the J call TRBJ1-1, with D unresolved. The germline V gene encodes CDR1 DFQATT and CDR2 SNEGSKA (reference sequence). Trimming left V 3 bases short and J 5 bases short, with 7 bases between. The CDR3 extends over 11 amino acids. This CDR3 reads CSARSRTEAFF. The CDR3 DNA reads TGCAGTGCTAGGTCTCGGACTGAAGCTTTCTTT.

The V call is TRBV9, the J call TRBJ1-2, with D tentatively TRBD1 (6 bases). The germline CDR1 and CDR2 sequences are SGDLS and YYNGEE. CDR3 size: 12 residues. The V end lost 4 bases, the J end lost 5 bases, and 9 bases lay between the germline ends. The CDR3 loop is CASSPGQYGYTF. The CDR3 DNA reads as TGTGCCAGCAGCCCCGGACAGTATGGCTACACCTTC. The variable domain in full, completed from reference TRBV9 and TRBJ1-2, reads DSGVTQTPKHLITATGQRVTLRCSPRSGDLSVYWYQQSLDQGLQFLIQYYNGEERAKGNILERFSAQQFPDLHSELNLSSLELGDSALYFCASSPGQYGYTFGSGTRLTVV.

This chain connects TRBV12-5 to TRBJ2-1; 8 bases line up with TRBD1. The CDR3 contains 19 residues. Germline assignment: CDR1 LGHNT and CDR2 FRNRAP. After removal of 5 bases from V and 5 bases from J, the junction contained 20 bases not matched to a gene. CDR3 nucleotides: TGTGCTAGTGGTACAAGACAGGGGACAATTATAACACCCAACAATGAGCAGTTCTTC. Translated, it gives CASGTRQGTIITPNNEQFF.

The V and J genes are TRBV7-3 and TRBJ2-2, with 8 bases identical to TRBD2. The trim removed 3 bases at V and 7 bases at J, leaving 10 bases unmatched. Germline values: CDR1 SGHTA, CDR2 FQGTGA. CDR3 length equals 16 residues. The CDR3 is CASSFSSGGQGGELFF. CDR3 nucleotides: TGTGCCAGCAGCTTTTCCTCGGGGGGGCAAGGCGGGGAGCTGTTTTTT.

The chain uses TRBV4-2 and TRBJ1-2, with TRBD1 as a possible D gene (6 bases). The CDR3 consists of 14 residues. The V end lost 0 bases, the J end lost 5 bases, and 10 bases lay between the germline ends. Germline V CDR1 and CDR2: LGHNA, YNFKEQ. CDR3 sequence reads: CASSQDLTGYGYTF. For the CDR3, the DNA is TGTGCCAGCAGCCAAGATCTAACAGGGTATGGCTACACCTTC.

The chain couples TRBV9 to TRBJ2-6, with 7 bases lining up with TRBD1. Trimming took 3 bases from V and 2 from J; bases not matched to a gene: 8. The CDR3 has 17 amino acids. Germline V gene data show CDR1 as SGDLS and CDR2 as YYNGEE. CDR3 DNA: TGTGCCAGCAGCGGCTACAGGGGAAGGACTGGGGCCAACGTCCTGACTTTC. Its protein is CASSGYRGRTGANVLTF. Full variable domain (outside the CDR3, taken from reference TRBV9 and TRBJ2-6): DSGVTQTPKHLITATGQRVTLRCSPRSGDLSVYWYQQSLDQGLQFLIQYYNGEERAKGNILERFSAQQFPDLHSELNLSSLELGDSALYFCASSGYRGRTGANVLTFGAGSRLTVL.